What follows are 18 T cell receptor beta chains derived from one specimen sequenced in a study of identical twins. A single record per CDR3 protein comes from TCRdb applying MiXCR to the 5' RACE reads. The table has hundreds of thousands of distinct CDR3 sequences, under 8.5% seen once; the top ten hold approximately 1.5%. This same sample was also taken into another study, of yellow fever vaccine responses in identical twins.

Input material: PBMCs. The source is a woman between 18 and 29 years old in good health.

The sample holds many counts of this clonotype. This chain's CDR3 is CSARDPSLGTYNEQFF. The CDR3 nucleotides read TGCAGTGCTAGAGATCCTTCCTTGGGAACCTACAATGAGCAGTTCTTC. This chain joins TRBV20-1 and TRBJ2-1, with D uncertain. CDR1 DFQATT and CDR2 SNEGSKA come from the germline V gene (reference sequence). The CDR3 is 16 amino acids. The germline V and J ends were trimmed by 0 bases and 2 bases, with 14 bases remaining between them.

This chain links TRBV6-6 with TRBJ2-2; D remains unclear. CDR1 and CDR2 (germline): MNHNY, SVGAGI (reference sequence). Trimming removed 1 base from V and 5 bases from J, with 5 bases in between. The CDR3 is 13 residues long. The CDR3 bases are TGTGCCAGCAGTTACTGGCAGACCGGGGAGCTGTTTTTT. It translates to CASSYWQTGELFF.

This clonotype was recorded at least ten times. The genes are TRBV11-3 and TRBJ1-6; tentatively, D is TRBD1 (5 bases). CDR1 is SGHNT, CDR2 YENEEA, per germline. Trimming removed 1 base at V and 14 bases at J, with 6 bases between. This CDR3 spans 11 amino acids. The CDR3 DNA reads as TGTGCCAGCAGCTTAGGAGGGGCCCTCCACTTT. It encodes CASSLGGALHF.

This clonotype was seen more than once but under ten times. The chain couples TRBV10-2 to TRBJ2-7; D remains ambiguous. The CDR3 contains 12 residues. V lost 3 bases to trimming and J lost 6 bases, with 9 bases between them. Germline lookup yields CDR1 WSHSY and CDR2 SAAADI. The chain's CDR3 is CASSEWSLEQYV. The CDR3 DNA is TGCGCCAGCAGTGAATGGAGCCTCGAGCAGTACGTC.

The chain carries TRBV5-1 and TRBJ2-7; the D call may be TRBD1 or TRBD2 (5 bases each). In germline, CDR1 is SGHRS, CDR2 YFSETQ. The CDR3 is 17 amino acids. V dropped 4 bases and J dropped 6 bases, with 26 bases sitting between them. CDR3 nucleotide sequence: TGCGCCAGCAGCCTGCTCAGCCACAGGCTCCGTCGGGGCGAGCAGTACGTC. It is translated as CASSLLSHRLRRGEQYV.

V and J are TRBV7-3 and TRBJ2-1; TRBD2 matches at 8 bases. The CDR3 extends over 17 amino acids. J was trimmed by 1 base and V by 5 bases; bases with no gene match: 10. Per the germline V gene, CDR1 is SGHTA and CDR2 is FQGTGA. CDR3 bases: TGTGCCAGCAGCCCAACAGGTGGGACTAGTTCCTACAATGAGCAGTTCTTC. The encoded protein is CASSPTGGTSSYNEQFF.

The chain combines TRBV29-1 with TRBJ2-1, with 7 bases fitting TRBD2. The V gene end was trimmed by 7 bases and the J gene end by 8 bases; junction bases not matched to a gene: 17. The germline V gene has CDR1 SQVTM and CDR2 ANQGSEA. This CDR3 has 15 amino acids. For the CDR3, the DNA is TGCAGCGCCGTCTCCAATGGACTAGTTAGTGATGAGCAGTTCTTC. Encoded protein: CSAVSNGLVSDEQFF.

V usage is TRBV5-5 and J usage is TRBJ1-5; 10 bases are a match to TRBD1. Per the germline V gene, CDR1 is SGHKS and CDR2 is YYEKEE (reference sequence). This CDR3 has 15 residues. With 4 bases clipped from V and 5 bases from J, the junction kept 6 bases outside the gene matches. The CDR3 region is CASSPGQGTDQPQHF. The CDR3 nucleotides are TGTGCCAGCAGCCCGGGACAGGGGACTGATCAGCCCCAGCATTTT. The full variable domain, its missing parts supplied by reference TRBV5-5 and TRBJ1-5, is DAGVTQSPTHLIKTRGQQVTLRCSPISGHKSVSWYQQVLGQGPQFIFQYYEKEERGRGNFPDRFSARQFPNYSSELNVNALLLGDSALYLCASSPGQGTDQPQHFGDGTRLSIL.

This clonotype occurred many times. The chain joins TRBV12-3 or TRBV12-4 to TRBJ2-3; tentatively, D is TRBD1 or TRBD2 (5 bases each). Between the trimmed V and J ends, which lost 7 bases and 0 bases, there was a span of 11 bases. The CDR3 contains 14 residues. For the CDR3, the DNA is TGTGCCAGCATCGCCGGGGCCAGCACAGATACGCAGTATTTT. This codes for CASIAGASTDTQYF.

This clonotype has only a few counts. The chain has TRBV28 and TRBJ1-5; 11 positions match TRBD1. V was pared by 0 bases and J by 0 bases, with 4 bases of the junction left unmatched. The CDR3 extends over 18 amino acids. Germline V gene lookup returns CDR1 MDHEN and CDR2 SYDVKM. For the CDR3, the DNA is TGTGCCAGCAGTTTATGGGGACAGGGGGTTAATAGCAATCAGCCCCAGCATTTT. Encoded protein: CASSLWGQGVNSNQPQHF.

This clonotype was seen ten or more times. The genes are TRBV12-3 or TRBV12-4 and TRBJ1-1; D possibly corresponds to TRBD1 (5 bases). The CDR3 spans 14 residues. V dropped 2 bases and J dropped 4 bases, with 11 bases sitting between them. CDR3 nucleotide sequence: TGTGCCAGCAGTTTAATCGGGGGAATCACTGAAGCTTTCTTT. Translating gives CASSLIGGITEAFF.

In this sample, this clonotype turned up a few times. This sequence joins TRBV5-1 and TRBJ2-7; D is unclear. V gave up 7 bases and J gave up 3 bases, with 17 bases separating them. Germline values: CDR1 SGHRS, CDR2 YFSETQ. There are 14 residues in the CDR3. The CDR3 bases are TGCGCCAGCCGAAATAGTTGGCCGAACTACGAGCAGTACTTC. This encodes CASRNSWPNYEQYF.

The rearrangement joins TRBV21-1 to TRBJ2-7; the table's TRBD2 call for D was not verified on the DNA. TRBV21-1 is classified as a pseudogene. This CDR3 comprises 15 residues. The CDR3: CASSPSGELAYEQYF. The CDR3 DNA follows: TGTGCCAGCAGCCCCTCAGGGGAACTAGCTTACGAGCAGTACTTC.

The chain joins TRBV12-3 or TRBV12-4 to TRBJ2-6; 12 positions match TRBD2. The CDR3 spans 18 residues. The V gene end was trimmed by 5 bases and the J gene end by 0 bases; junction bases not matched to a gene: 5. CDR3 sequence reads: CASSATSGRLSGANVLTF. Here the CDR3 DNA reads TGTGCCAGCAGTGCGACTAGCGGGAGACTCTCTGGGGCCAACGTCCTGACTTTC.

At least ten counts were recorded for this clonotype. This chain joins TRBV10-2 and TRBJ2-2; 12 nucleotides line up with TRBD2. Germline trimming cut 6 bases from V and 6 bases from J; bases unmatched to any gene: 5. The germline V gene has CDR1 WSHSY and CDR2 SAAADI. The CDR3 spans 15 residues. The CDR3 sequence: CASSPGLAGPGELFF. CDR3 sequence (DNA): TGCGCCAGCAGCCCGGGACTAGCGGGCCCCGGGGAGCTGTTTTTT.

This clonotype appeared many times. This rearrangement joins TRBV10-3 to TRBJ1-3; a weak D match, TRBD1 (6 bases). The CDR3 consists of 15 residues. V was cut by 7 bases and J by 0 bases, with 13 bases left in between. CDR1 and CDR2 from the germline V gene are ENHRY and SYGVKD. CDR3 nucleotides: TGTGCCATCAAGGACAGCTCCGGCTCTGGAAACACCATATATTTT. Encoded protein: CAIKDSSGSGNTIYF.

This clonotype was seen at least ten times. The chain joins TRBV24-1 to TRBJ2-1; no reliable D call. The CDR3 sequence is 13 residues long. Germline V lookup: CDR1 KGHDR, CDR2 SFDVKD. Trimming left V 2 bases short and J 7 bases short, with 8 bases between. The CDR3 nucleotides read TGTGCCACCAGTGATTCAATCCGGAATGAGCAGTTCTTC. This encodes CATSDSIRNEQFF.

The sample holds a few counts of this clonotype. This CDR3 reads CASSQSLGNTGELFF. CDR3 DNA sequence: TGTGCCAGCAGCCAATCGCTGGGGAACACCGGGGAGCTGTTTTTT. This chain joins TRBV6-1 and TRBJ2-2; D ambiguous. Deletions cut 6 bases from V and 1 base from J, with 12 bases between. The CDR3 is made up of 15 amino acids. The V gene's germline CDR1 is MNHNS and CDR2 SASEGT.